This TCR beta chain derives from a study of OX40 agonist ivuxolimab in advanced cancers. Generated by immunoSEQ multiplex PCR, the TCRdb table keeps only in-frame clones and is missing some. Among some 100,000 clones listed, under 90% were seen once. The CDR3 totals 18 residues. Trimming took off 7 bases at V and 0 bases at J, with 19 bases between the two ends. CDR1 MDHEN and CDR2 SYDVKM come from the germline V gene. The gene calls are TRBV28 and TRBJ2-6; TRBD2 might be the D (6 bases). This TCR was sampled from an adult with an advanced solid tumor such as melanoma, head and neck, liver or kidney cancer. The source material was CD4+ or CD8+ T cells sorted from blood, sampled in a trial of the OX40 agonist ivuxolimab. DNA for the CDR3: TGTGCCAGCATTCCGGTCGGGACTCGAAGCTCTGGGGCCAACGTCCTGACTTTC. Protein product: CASIPVGTRSSGANVLTF.